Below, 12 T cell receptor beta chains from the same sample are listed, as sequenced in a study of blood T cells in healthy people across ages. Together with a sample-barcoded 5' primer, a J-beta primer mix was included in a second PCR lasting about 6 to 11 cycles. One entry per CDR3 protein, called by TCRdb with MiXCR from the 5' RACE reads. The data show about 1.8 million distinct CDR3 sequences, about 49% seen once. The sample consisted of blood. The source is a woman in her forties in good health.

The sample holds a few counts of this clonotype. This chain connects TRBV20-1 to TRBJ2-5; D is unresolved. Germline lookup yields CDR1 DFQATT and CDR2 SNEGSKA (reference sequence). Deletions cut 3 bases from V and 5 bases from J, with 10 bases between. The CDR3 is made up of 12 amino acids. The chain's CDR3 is CSASPIRETQYF. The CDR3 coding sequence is TGCAGTGCTAGTCCGATACGGGAGACCCAGTACTTC.

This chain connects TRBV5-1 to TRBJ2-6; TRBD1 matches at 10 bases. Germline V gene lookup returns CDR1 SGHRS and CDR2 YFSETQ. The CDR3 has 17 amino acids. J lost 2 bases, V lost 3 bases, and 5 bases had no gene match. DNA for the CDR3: TGCGCCAGCAGCTCCTGGACAGGGGGAACTGGGGCCAACGTCCTGACTTTC. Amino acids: CASSSWTGGTGANVLTF.

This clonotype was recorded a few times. The CDR3 coding sequence is TGCGCCAGCAGCCTCCGAGGCGCGGGGACTCCCTACAATGAGCAGTTCTTC. Translation gives CASSLRGAGTPYNEQFF. The chain employs TRBV4-3 and TRBJ2-1; TRBD2 is a possible D gene (6 bases). Between the trimmed V and J ends, which lost 4 bases and 2 bases, there was a span of 18 bases. This CDR3 is built from 17 residues. Germline loops: CDR1 LGHNA, CDR2 YSLEER.

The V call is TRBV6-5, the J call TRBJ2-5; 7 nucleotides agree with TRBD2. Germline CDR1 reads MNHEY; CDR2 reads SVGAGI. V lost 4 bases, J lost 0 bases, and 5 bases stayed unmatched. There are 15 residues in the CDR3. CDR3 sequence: CASSSSLADQETQYF. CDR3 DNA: TGTGCCAGCAGTTCATCCCTAGCGGACCAAGAGACCCAGTACTTC.

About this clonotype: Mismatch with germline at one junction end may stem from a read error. CDR3 loop: CAGSSAGARSSYNEQFF. CDR3 coding DNA: TGCGCCGGCAGCTCAGCGGGAGCTAGGAGTTCCTACAATGAGCAGTTCTTC. The genes are TRBV5-1 and TRBJ2-1; TRBD2 matches at 8 bases. Germline V lookup: CDR1 SGHRS, CDR2 YFSETQ. The CDR3 contains 17 residues.

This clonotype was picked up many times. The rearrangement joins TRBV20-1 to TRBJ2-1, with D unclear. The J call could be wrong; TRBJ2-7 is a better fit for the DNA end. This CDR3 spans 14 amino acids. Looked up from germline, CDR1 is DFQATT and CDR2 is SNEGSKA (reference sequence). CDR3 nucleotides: TGCAGTGCTAGCCCCATTCCTACTTACAATGAGCAGTACTTC. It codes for CSASPIPTYNEQYF.

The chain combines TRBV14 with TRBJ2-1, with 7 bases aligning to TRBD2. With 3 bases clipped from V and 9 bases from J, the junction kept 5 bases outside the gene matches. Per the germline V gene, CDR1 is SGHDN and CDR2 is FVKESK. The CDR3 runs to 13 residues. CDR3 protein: CASSQTSHGEQFF. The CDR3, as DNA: TGTGCCAGCAGCCAGACTAGCCACGGTGAGCAGTTCTTC. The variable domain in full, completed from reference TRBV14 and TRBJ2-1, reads EAGVTQFPSHSVIEKGQTVTLRCDPISGHDNLYWYRRVMGKEIKFLLHFVKESKQDESGMPNNRFLAERTGGTYSTLKVQPAELEDSGVYFCASSQTSHGEQFFGPGTRLTVL.

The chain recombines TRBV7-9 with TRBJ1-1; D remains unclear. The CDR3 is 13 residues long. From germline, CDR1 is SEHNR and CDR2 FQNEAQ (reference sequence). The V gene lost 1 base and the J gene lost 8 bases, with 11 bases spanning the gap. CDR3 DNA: TGTGCCAGCAGCTTAGAAGGTCGTTGGGAAGCTTTCTTT. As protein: CASSLEGRWEAFF.

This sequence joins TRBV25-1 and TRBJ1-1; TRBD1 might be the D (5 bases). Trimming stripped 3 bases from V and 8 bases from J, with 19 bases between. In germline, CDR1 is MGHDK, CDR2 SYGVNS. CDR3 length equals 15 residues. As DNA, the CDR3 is TGTGCCAGCAGTGACGGGGGGGTGGCGTTAGTGGAAGCTTTCTTT. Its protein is CASSDGGVALVEAFF.

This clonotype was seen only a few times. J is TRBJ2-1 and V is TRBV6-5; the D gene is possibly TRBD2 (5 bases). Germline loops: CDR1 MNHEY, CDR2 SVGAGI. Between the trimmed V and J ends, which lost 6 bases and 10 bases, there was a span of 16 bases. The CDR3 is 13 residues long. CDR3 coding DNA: TGTGCCAGCAGCTCCCGGGGAGTGCGGGAGCAGTTCTTC. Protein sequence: CASSSRGVREQFF.

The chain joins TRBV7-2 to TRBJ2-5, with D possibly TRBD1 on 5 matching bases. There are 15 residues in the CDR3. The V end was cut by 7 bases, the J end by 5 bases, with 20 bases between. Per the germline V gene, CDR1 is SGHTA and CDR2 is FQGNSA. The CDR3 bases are TGTGCCAGCAACGCCAGGGCTTTATCTTGGGAGACCCAGTACTTC. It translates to CASNARALSWETQYF.

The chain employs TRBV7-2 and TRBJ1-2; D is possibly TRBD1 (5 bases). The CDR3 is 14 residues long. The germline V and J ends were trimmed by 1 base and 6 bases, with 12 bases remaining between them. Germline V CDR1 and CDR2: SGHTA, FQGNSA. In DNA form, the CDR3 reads TGTGCCAGCAGCTTAGGACCAGGGATGGATGGCTACACCTTC. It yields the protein CASSLGPGMDGYTF.